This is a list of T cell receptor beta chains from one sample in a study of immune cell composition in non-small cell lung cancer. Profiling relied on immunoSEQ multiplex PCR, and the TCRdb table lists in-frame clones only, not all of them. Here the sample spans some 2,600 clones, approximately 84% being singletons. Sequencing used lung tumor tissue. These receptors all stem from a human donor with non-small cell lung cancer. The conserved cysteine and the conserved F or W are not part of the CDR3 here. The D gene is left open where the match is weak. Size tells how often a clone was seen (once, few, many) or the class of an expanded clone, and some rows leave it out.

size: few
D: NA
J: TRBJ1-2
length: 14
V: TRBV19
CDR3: ASSGQQGVVSDGYT

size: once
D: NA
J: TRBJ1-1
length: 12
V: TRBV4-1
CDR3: ASTPRQTNTEAF

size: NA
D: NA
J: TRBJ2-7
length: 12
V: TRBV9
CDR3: ASSVVPSSYEQY

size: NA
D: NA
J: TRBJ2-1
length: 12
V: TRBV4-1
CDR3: ASSHASEYNEQF

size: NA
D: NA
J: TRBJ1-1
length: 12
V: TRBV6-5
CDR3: ASTRGQLNTEAF

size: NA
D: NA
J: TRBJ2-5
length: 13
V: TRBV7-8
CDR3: ASSFQGRGQETQY

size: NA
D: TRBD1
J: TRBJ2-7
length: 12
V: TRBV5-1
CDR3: ASSLDRGHYEQY

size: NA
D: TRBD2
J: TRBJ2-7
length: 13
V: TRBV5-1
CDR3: ASSLTSGSPYEQY

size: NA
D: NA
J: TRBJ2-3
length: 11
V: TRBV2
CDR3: ASSVTITDTQY

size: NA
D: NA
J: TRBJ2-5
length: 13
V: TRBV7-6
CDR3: ASSLDYPGEETQY

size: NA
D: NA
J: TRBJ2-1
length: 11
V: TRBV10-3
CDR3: AISLQGDNEQF

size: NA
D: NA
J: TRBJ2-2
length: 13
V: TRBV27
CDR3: ASSLRTGDTGELF

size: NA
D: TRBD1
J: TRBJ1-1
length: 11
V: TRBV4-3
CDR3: ASSHEGAGEAF

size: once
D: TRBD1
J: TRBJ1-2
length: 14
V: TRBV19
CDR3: ASSTGGIGSYLGYT

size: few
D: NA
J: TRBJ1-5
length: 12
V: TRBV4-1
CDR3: ASSQDIRNQPQH

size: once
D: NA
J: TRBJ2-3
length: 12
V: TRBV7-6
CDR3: ASSLDGVIDTQY

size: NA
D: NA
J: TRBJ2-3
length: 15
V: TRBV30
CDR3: AHVGEVPPPSTDTQY

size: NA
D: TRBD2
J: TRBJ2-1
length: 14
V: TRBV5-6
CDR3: ASSRTSGGGYNEQF

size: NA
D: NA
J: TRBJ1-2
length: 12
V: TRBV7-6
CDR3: ASSLALGSGGYT

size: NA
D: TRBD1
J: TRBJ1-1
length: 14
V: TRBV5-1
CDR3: ASSLYGQGTHTEAF

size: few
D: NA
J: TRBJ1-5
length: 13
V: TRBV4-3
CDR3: ASSQDSGSNQPQH

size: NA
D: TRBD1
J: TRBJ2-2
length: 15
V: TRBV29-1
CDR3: SVAGDRDQGVAGELF

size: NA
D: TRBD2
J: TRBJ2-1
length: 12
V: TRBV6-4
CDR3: ASSDIAGTSKQF

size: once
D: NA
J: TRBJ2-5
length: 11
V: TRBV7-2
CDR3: ASFTQGFVTQY

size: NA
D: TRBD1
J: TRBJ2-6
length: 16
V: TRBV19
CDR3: ASRAGQGAQSLANVLT

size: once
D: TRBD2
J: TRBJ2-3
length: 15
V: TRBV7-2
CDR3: ASSSLLGLVGADTQY

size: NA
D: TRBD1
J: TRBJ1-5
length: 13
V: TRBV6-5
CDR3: ASSYGTGGHQPQH

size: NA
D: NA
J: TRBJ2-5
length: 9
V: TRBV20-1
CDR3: SARVEGTQY

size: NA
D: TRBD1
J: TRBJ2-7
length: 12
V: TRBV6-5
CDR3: ASSYERGRGEQY

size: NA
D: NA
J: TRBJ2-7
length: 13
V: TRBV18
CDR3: ASSPGTGIAYEQY

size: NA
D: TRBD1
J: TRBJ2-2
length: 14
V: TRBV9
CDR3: ASSAWTGGRTGELF

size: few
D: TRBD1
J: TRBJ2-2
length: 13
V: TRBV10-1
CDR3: ASSDRDRNTGELF

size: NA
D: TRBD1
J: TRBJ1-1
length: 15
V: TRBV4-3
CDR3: ASSQGAGTGVRTEAF

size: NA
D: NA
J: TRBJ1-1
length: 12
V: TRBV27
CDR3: ASSLMGGNTEAF

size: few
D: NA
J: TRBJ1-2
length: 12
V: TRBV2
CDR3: ASSEGTTDYGYT

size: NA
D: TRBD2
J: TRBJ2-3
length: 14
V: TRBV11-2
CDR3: ASSLASGGATDTQY

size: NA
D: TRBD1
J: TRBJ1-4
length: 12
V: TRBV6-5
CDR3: ASTIGQGGEKLF

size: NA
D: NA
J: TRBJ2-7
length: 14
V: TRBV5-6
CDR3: ASSGTGTQPSYEQY

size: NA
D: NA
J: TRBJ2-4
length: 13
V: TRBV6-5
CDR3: ASSKAPGAKNIQY

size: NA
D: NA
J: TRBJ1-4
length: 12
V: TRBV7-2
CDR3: ASSLDGFYEKLF

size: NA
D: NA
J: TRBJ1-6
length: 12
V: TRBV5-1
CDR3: ASSFTGWDSPLH

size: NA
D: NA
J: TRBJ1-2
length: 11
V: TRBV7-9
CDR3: ASSLSSGPSYT

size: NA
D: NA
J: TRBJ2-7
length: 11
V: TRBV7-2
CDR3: ASSWDNSYEQY

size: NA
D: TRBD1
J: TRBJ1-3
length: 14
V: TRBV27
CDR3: ASSLSATGLGNTIY

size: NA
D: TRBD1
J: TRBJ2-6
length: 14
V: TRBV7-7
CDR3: ASSPGQGSGANVLT

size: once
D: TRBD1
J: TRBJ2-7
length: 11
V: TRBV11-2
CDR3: ASSPGQGSKQY

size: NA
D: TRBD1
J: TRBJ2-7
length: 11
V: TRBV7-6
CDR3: ASSLGQGDEQY

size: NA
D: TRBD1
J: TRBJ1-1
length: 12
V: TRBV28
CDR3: ASSFPDRDTEAF

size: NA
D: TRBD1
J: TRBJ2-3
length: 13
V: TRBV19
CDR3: ASRDRVRDTDTQY

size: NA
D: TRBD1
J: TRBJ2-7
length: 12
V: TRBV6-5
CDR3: ASSSQGAMSEQY

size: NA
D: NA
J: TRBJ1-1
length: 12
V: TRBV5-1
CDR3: ASSLEQGQTEAF

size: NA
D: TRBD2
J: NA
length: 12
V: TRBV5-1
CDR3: ASSPQGLVLEQY

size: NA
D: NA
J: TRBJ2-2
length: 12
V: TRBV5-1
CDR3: ASSLSTDTGELF

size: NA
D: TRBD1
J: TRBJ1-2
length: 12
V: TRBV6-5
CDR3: ASSRQGGYYGYT

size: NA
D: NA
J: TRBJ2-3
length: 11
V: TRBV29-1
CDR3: SVEERRADTQY

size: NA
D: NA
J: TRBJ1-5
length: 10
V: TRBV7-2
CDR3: ASSFGGQPQH

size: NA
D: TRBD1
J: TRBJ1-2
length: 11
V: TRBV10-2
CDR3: ATTTGPFNGYT

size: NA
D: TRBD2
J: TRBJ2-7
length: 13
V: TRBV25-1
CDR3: ASGQAAGPSYEQY